These T cell receptor beta chains were read from a single sample in a study of beta chain features in type 1 diabetes. The method was immunoSEQ multiplex PCR; TCRdb's version includes in-frame clones alone and lacks a portion of them. The data hold 150,000 to 200,000 clones, with about 13% observed a single time. The sample taken for sequencing was central memory CD4+ T cells from blood. All receptors come from a woman between 18 and 30 years old in good health. The CDR3 runs from the conserved cysteine through the conserved F or W.

j_call v_call cdr3_aa
TRBJ2-7 TRBV28 CASSLSAQGYEQYF
TRBJ2-2 TRBV29-1 CSGRLSPRSGELFF
TRBJ2-5 TRBV5-6 CASSPVGLAGTQYF
TRBJ1-2 TRBV14 CASRPDRGGYTF
TRBJ2-7 TRBV28 CASVRLAGALIGEQYF
TRBJ2-3 TRBV9 CASSVGIAPTDTQYF
TRBJ2-3 TRBV5-6 CASSLIKRPRGLTDTQYF
TRBJ2-7 TRBV6-4 CASSGTGYGEQYF
TRBJ2-5 TRBV4-1 CASSQVRETQYF
TRBJ2-5 TRBV29-1 CSVSGAGVETQYF
TRBJ1-5 TRBV27 CASSLVGQGVNQPQHF
TRBJ2-3 TRBV4-3 CASSQDLAGGTDTQYF
TRBJ1-2 TRBV25-1 CASSGGTGGPGYTF
TRBJ1-2 TRBV7-2 CASSFQQGTHTF
TRBJ2-7 TRBV18 CASSPRTSGDSYEQYF
TRBJ2-7 TRBV29-1 CSVAQTYKYEQYF
TRBJ2-3 TRBV29-1 CSVAVGAGATDTQYF